These T cell receptor beta chains were read from a single sample in a study of PD-1 blockade in mismatch repair-deficient tumors. The assay was immunoSEQ multiplex PCR, and TCRdb's table has in-frame clones only and misses some. The sample consists of some 110,000 clones, over 65% of them appearing once. This sample comprised peripheral blood, obtained just over 59 weeks after starting pembrolizumab. Source of these receptors: an adult with mismatch repair-deficient cancer. CDR3s include the opening cysteine and the closing phenylalanine or tryptophan. D genes are given only for firm matches. Not every row has a clone size; where given, it reads once, few, many or a size class.

>TRBV2|once|.|TRBJ1-1
CASKDGSPENTEAFF
TGTGCCAGCAAGGACGGCTCCCCGGAGAACACTGAAGCTTTCTTT
>TRBV19|.|.|TRBJ1-4
CASNRLGEKLFF
TGTGCCAGCAACAGATTAGGTGAAAAACTGTTTTTT
>TRBV14|.|.|TRBJ2-6
CASTRGAPYGANVLTF
TGTGCCAGCACCCGGGGAGCGCCATACGGGGCCAACGTCCTGACTTTC
>TRBV2|once|.|TRBJ1-5
CASRQGGNQPQHF
TGTGCCAGCAGACAGGGCGGCAATCAGCCCCAGCATTTT
>TRBV7-6|.|TRBD1|TRBJ2-3
CASKGQGQSTDTQYF
TGTGCCAGCAAGGGACAGGGTCAAAGCACAGATACGCAGTATTTT
>TRBV14|.|.|TRBJ2-4
CASSAGAIQYF
TGTGCCAGCAGCGCTGGCGCCATTCAGTACTTC
>TRBV5-5|.|TRBD2|TRBJ2-3
CASDSGTNTDTQYF
TGTGCCAGCGACTCCGGGACTAACACAGATACGCAGTATTTT
>TRBV5-4|.|.|TRBJ2-7
CASSLNPSRDEQYF
TGTGCCAGCAGCTTGAATCCTAGTCGGGACGAGCAGTACTTC
>TRBV2|.|TRBD1|TRBJ2-7
CASSGGTGTGAYEQYF
TGTGCCAGCAGTGGAGGTACCGGGACAGGGGCCTACGAGCAGTACTTC
>TRBV4-1|.|TRBD2|TRBJ2-5
CASSHTTGGRDSGETQYF
TGCGCCAGCAGCCATACCACGGGGGGAAGAGACAGCGGGGAGACCCAGTACTTC
>TRBV25-1|.|.|TRBJ1-1
CASSKEAQTSNTEAFF
TGTGCCAGCAGTAAAGAGGCGCAGACTTCGAACACTGAAGCTTTCTTT
>TRBV30|.|.|TRBJ1-1
CAWSGDVKSGEAFF
TGTGCCTGGAGTGGGGACGTGAAATCAGGTGAAGCTTTCTTT
>TRBV27|.|.|TRBJ1-1
CASSRTGSGTEAFF
TGTGCCAGCAGCCGGACGGGATCAGGCACTGAAGCTTTCTTT
>TRBV7-2|few|.|TRBJ2-3
CASSLVGVSTDTQYF
TGTGCCAGCAGCTTAGTGGGCGTAAGCACAGATACGCAGTATTTT
>TRBV5-4|.|TRBD1|TRBJ2-3
CASSSTGTGIDTQYF
TGTGCCAGCAGCTCGACCGGGACAGGGATAGATACGCAGTATTTT
>TRBV7-6|.|.|TRBJ2-5
CASSLAARWEETQYF
TGTGCCAGCAGCTTAGCAGCCCGCTGGGAAGAGACCCAGTACTTC
>TRBV6-4|few|.|TRBJ1-1
CASRETAMNTEAFF
TGTGCCAGCAGAGAGACAGCCATGAACACTGAAGCTTTCTTT
>TRBV6-5|.|.|TRBJ2-7
CASSSLRVNSYEQYF
TGTGCCAGCAGCTCCCTACGGGTAAACTCCTACGAGCAGTACTTC
>TRBV4-2|.|TRBD2|TRBJ2-7
CASSQDSGGISYEQYF
TGTGCCAGCAGCCAGGATAGCGGGGGGATCTCCTACGAGCAGTACTTC
>TRBV4-2|.|.|TRBJ2-2
CASSQSITGNTGELFF
TGTGCCAGCAGCCAATCGATAACGGGGAACACCGGGGAGCTGTTTTTT
>TRBV7-8|.|.|TRBJ2-6
CASSLAGANVLTF
TGTGCCAGCAGCTTAGCTGGGGCCAACGTCCTGACTTTC
>TRBV30|.|.|TRBJ2-1
CAWSKGSYNEQFF
TGTGCCTGGAGTAAGGGTTCCTACAATGAGCAGTTCTTC